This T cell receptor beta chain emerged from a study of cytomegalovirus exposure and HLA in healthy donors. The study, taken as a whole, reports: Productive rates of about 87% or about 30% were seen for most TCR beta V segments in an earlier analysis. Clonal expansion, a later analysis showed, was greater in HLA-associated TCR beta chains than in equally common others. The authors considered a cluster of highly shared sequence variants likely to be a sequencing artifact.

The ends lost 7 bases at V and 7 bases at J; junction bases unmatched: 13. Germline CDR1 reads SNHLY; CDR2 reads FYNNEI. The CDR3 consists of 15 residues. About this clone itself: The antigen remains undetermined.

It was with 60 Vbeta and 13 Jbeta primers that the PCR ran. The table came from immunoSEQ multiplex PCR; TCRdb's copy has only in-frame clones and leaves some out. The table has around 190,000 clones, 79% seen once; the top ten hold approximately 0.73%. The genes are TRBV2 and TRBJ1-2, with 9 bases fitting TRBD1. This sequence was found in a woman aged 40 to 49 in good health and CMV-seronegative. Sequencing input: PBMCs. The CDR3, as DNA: TGTGCCAGCAATAGAGGGACAGGGATAATAGGTGGCTACACCTTC. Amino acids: CASNRGTGIIGGYTF. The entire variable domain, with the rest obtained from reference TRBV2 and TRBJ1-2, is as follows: EPEVTQTPSHQVTQMGQEVILRCVPISNHLYFYWYRQILGQKVEFLVSFYNNEISEKSEIFDDQFSVERPDGSNFTLKIRSTKLEDSAMYFCASNRGTGIIGGYTFGSGTRLTVV.